This TCR beta chain is from a study of blood T cell repertoires in COVID-19. Only in-frame clones appear in the TCRdb table, and some are missing; sequencing was by immunoSEQ multiplex PCR. Among around 36,000 clones listed, around 83% were seen once. This clone came up a few times. The receptor was isolated from a man in his sixties with acute or convalescent COVID-19. Sequences were obtained from peripheral blood.

Here the CDR3 DNA reads TGTGCCAGTGAGTCGGTAGGGGGAAAGACCCAGTACTTC. Its translation: CASESVGGKTQYF. This chain connects TRBV19 to TRBJ2-5; D is possibly TRBD1 (6 bases). The CDR3 is 13 amino acids. Trimming pared 8 bases from V and 6 bases from J, leaving 16 bases between. Germline CDR1 and CDR2: LNHDA and SQIVND (reference sequence). Full variable domain (outside the CDR3, taken from reference TRBV19 and TRBJ2-5): DGGITQSPKYLFRKEGQNVTLSCEQNLNHDAMYWYRQDPGQGLRLIYYSQIVNDFQKGDIAEGYSVSREKKESFPLTVTSAQKNPTAFYLCASESVGGKTQYFGPGTRLLVL.